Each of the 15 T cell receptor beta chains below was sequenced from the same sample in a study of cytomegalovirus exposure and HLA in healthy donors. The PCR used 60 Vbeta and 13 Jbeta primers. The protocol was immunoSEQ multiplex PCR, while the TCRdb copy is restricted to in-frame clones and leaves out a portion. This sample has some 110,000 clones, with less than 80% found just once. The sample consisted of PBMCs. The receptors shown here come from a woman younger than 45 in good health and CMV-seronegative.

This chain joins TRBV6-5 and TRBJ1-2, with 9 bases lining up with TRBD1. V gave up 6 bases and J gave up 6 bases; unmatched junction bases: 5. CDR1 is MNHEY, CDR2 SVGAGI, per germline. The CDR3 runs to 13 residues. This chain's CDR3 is CASSLQGAHGYTF. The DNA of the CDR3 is TGTGCCAGCAGCCTACAGGGGGCGCATGGCTACACCTTC.

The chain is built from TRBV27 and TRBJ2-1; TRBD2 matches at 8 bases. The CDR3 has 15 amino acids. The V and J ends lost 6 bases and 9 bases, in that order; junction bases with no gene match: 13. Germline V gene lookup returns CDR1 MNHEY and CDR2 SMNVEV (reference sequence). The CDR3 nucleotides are TGTGCCAGCAGGGGAAGCGGGAGCCGTACTGCTGAGCAGTTCTTC. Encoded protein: CASRGSGSRTAEQFF.

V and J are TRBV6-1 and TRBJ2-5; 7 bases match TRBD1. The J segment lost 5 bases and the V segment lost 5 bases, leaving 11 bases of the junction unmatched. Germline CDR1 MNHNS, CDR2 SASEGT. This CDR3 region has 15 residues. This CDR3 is CASSKHRQGGETQYF. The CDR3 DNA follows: TGTGCCAGCAGTAAACACAGACAGGGCGGGGAGACCCAGTACTTC.

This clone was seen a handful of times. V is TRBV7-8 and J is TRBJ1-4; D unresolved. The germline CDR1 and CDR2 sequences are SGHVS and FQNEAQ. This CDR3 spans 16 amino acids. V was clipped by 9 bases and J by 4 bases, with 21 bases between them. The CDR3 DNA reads TGTGCCAGTCTCCGGTACCCCGCTTCAATTAATGAAAAACTGTTTTTT. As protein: CASLRYPASINEKLFF.

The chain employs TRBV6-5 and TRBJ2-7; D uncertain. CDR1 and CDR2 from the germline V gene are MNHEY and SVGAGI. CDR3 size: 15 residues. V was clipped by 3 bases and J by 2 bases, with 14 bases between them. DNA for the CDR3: TGTGCCAGCAGTTATTTATCAGGCTCGCCCTACGAGCAGTACTTC. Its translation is CASSYLSGSPYEQYF.

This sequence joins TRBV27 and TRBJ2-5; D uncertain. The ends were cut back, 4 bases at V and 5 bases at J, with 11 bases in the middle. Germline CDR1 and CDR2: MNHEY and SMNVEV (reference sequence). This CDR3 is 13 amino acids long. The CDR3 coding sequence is TGTGCCAGCAGTTCATCTATCTTTGAGACCCAGTACTTC. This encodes CASSSSIFETQYF.

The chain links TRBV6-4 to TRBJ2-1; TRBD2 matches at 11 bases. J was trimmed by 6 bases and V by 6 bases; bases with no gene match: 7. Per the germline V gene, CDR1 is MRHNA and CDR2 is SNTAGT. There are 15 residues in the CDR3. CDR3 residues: CASRQLAGDRNEQFF. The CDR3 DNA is TGTGCCAGCAGACAACTAGCGGGAGATCGCAATGAGCAGTTCTTC.

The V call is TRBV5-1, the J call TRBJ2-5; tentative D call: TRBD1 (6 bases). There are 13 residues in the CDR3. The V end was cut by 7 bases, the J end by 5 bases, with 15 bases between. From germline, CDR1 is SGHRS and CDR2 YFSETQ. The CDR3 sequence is CASQVGGLETQYF. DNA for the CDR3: TGCGCCAGCCAAGTAGGGGGATTGGAGACCCAGTACTTC.

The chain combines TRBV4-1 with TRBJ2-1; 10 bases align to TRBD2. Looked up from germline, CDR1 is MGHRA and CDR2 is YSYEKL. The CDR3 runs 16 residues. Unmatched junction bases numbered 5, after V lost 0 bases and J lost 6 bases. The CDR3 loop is CASSQDRAGGSNEQFF. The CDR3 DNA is TGCGCCAGCAGCCAAGATCGAGCGGGAGGGTCCAATGAGCAGTTCTTC.

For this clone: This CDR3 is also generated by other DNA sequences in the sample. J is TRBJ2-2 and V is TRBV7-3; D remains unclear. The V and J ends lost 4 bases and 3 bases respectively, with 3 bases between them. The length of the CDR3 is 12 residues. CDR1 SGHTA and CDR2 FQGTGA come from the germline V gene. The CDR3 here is CASSSDTGELFF. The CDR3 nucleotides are TGTGCCAGCAGCTCCGACACCGGGGAGCTGTTTTTT.

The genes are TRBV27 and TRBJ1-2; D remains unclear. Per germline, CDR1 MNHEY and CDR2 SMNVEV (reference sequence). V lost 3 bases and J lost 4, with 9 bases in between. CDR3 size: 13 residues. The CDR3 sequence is CASSLEAGYGYTF. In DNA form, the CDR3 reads TGTGCCAGCAGTTTGGAGGCCGGCTATGGCTACACCTTC.

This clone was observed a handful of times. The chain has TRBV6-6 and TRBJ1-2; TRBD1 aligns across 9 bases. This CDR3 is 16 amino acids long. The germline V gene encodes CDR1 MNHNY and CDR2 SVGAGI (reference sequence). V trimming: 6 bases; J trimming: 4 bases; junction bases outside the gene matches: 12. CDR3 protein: CASSGTGNGVFYGYTF. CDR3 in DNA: TGTGCCAGCAGCGGGACAGGGAATGGGGTTTTCTATGGCTACACCTTC.

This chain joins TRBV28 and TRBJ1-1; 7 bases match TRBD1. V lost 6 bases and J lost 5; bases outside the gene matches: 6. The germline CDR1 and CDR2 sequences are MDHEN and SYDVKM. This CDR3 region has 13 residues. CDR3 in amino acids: CASSHVQGTEAFF. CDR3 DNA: TGTGCCAGCAGCCACGTACAGGGGACTGAAGCTTTCTTT.

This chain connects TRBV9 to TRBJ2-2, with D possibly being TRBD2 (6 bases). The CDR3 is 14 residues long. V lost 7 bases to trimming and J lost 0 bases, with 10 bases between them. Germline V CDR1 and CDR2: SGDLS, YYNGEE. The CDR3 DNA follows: TGTGCCAGCGCCCGGGAGACGAACACCGGGGAGCTGTTTTTT. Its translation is CASARETNTGELFF.

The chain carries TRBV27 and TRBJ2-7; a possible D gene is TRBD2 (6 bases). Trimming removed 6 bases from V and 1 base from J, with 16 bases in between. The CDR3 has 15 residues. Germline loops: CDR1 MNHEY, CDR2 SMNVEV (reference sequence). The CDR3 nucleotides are TGTGCCAGCAGAAAAAAGGCGGAGGGATCCTACGAGCAGTACTTC. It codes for CASRKKAEGSYEQYF.